The sequence of this T cell receptor beta chain was determined in a study of T cell clonality in common variable immunodeficiency. Data came from immunoSEQ multiplex PCR; TCRdb stores just in-frame clones and leaves some out. The sample shows roughly 40,000 clones, none of them appearing just once. This clone has a count of ten or more. The read ends 3 residues early relative to the CDR3; the germline J gene fills the gap. CDR3 length: 14 amino acids. The germline gives CDR1 LNHDA, CDR2 SQIVND (reference sequence). Trimming took off 6 bases at V and 6 bases at J, with 17 bases between the two ends. This chain links TRBV19 with TRBJ1-1; no clear D. Source material: peripheral blood mononuclear cells. The clonotype comes from a person aged 18-70 years in good health. The DNA read from the CDR3 is TGTGCCAGTAGCTCGGCCCGGTCGGGTCCTGAA. Its translation: CASSSARSGPE. The CDR3, in full, reads CASSSARSGPEAFF.